This entry features one TCR beta chain sequence. Original processing notes: Nucleated cell counts were estimated from reference gene primer amplification. Assay: immunoSEQ multiplex PCR; the TCRdb copy retains only in-frame clones and omits some. Clone size and V and J calls were adopted from that table, with D and trimming inferred from the DNA. This table holds tens of thousands of clones, approximately 88% found once. V shed 6 bases and J shed 5 bases, with 23 bases lying between them. The CDR3 runs to 16 residues. Germline-derived CDR1 and CDR2 are MDHEN and SYDVKM. The record originates from a study of blood T cell repertoires in COVID-19. Turning to the study itself: PBMCs, B-cell-depleted T cells, or T cells provided the cDNA or gDNA that made up the material.

The clonotype comes from a woman older than 75 with acute or convalescent COVID-19. Material for sequencing was peripheral blood. J is TRBJ2-7 and V is TRBV28; no firm D call. CDR3 sequence: CASSPLALRLDDEQYF. CDR3 nucleotides: TGTGCCAGCAGCCCATTAGCCCTTCGGCTCGACGACGAGCAGTACTTC.